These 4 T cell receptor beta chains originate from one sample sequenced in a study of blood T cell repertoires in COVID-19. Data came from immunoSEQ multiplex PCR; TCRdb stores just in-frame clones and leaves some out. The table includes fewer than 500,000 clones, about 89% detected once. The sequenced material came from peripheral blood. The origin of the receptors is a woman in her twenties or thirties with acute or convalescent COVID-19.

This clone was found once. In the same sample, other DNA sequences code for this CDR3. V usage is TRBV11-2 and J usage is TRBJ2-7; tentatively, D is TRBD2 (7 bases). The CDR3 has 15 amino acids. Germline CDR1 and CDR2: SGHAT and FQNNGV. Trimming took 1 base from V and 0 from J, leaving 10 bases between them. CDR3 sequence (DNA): TGTGCCAGCAGCTTAGCGCGGGGGCCCTCCTACGAGCAGTACTTC. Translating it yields CASSLARGPSYEQYF.

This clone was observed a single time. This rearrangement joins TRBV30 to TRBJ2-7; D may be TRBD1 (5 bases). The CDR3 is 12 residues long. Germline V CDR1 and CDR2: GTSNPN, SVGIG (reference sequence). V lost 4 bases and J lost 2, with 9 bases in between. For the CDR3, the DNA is TGTGCCTGGATGGACATAACCTACGAGCAGTACTTC. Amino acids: CAWMDITYEQYF.

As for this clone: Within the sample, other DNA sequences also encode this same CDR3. CDR3 region: CASRRDRNTEAFF. The CDR3 DNA follows: TGTGCCAGCAGGCGGGACCGCAACACTGAAGCTTTCTTT. The rearrangement links TRBV7-3 to TRBJ1-1; D is perhaps TRBD1 (5 bases). The CDR3 contains 13 residues. Germline V gene data show CDR1 as SGHTA and CDR2 as FQGTGA. Between the trimmed V and J ends, which lost 6 bases and 2 bases, there was a span of 10 bases.

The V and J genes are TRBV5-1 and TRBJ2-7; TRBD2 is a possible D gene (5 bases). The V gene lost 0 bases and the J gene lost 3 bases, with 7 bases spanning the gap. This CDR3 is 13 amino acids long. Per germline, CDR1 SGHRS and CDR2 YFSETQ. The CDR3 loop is CASSLAGNYEQYF. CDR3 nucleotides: TGCGCCAGCAGCTTGGCCGGGAACTACGAGCAGTACTTC.